The source of this T cell receptor beta chain is a study of blood T cell repertoires in COVID-19. Method: immunoSEQ multiplex PCR; TCRdb's copy keeps in-frame clones and lacks some. The sample yields roughly 200,000 clones, around 86% seen once. Participants, 18 to 89 years old, spanned around 25 US areas. This clone has more than one count but fewer than ten. The sequenced material came from PBMCs or T cells enriched from blood (not recorded which). The sequence came from a woman aged 40 to 50 with acute COVID-19.

The CDR3: CASSLGQGPGEQFF. In DNA, the CDR3 is TGCGCCAGCAGCTTGGGACAGGGTCCGGGGGAGCAGTTCTTC. This chain uses TRBV5-1 with TRBJ2-1, with 7 bases that match TRBD1. The V segment lost 0 bases and the J segment 10 bases; nucleotides outside the gene matches: 7. The CDR3 runs 14 residues. Germline CDR1 reads SGHRS; CDR2 reads YFSETQ.